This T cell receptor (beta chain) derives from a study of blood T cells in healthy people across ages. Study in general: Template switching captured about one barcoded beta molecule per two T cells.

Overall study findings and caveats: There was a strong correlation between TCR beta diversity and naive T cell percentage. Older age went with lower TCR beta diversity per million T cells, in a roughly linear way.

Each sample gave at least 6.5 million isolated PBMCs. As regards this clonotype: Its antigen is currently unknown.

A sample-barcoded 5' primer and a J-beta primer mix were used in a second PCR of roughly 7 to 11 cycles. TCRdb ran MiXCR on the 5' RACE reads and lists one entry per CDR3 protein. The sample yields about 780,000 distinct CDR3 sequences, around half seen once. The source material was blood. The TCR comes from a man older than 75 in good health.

CDR3 amino acids: CSADGTDTQYF. As DNA, the CDR3 is TGCAGCGCCGACGGCACAGATACGCAGTATTTT. This sequence joins TRBV29-1 and TRBJ2-3; D gene unclear. Germline assignment: CDR1 SQVTM and CDR2 ANQGSEA. V shed 7 bases and J shed 1 base, with 6 bases lying between them. This CDR3 comprises 11 residues.